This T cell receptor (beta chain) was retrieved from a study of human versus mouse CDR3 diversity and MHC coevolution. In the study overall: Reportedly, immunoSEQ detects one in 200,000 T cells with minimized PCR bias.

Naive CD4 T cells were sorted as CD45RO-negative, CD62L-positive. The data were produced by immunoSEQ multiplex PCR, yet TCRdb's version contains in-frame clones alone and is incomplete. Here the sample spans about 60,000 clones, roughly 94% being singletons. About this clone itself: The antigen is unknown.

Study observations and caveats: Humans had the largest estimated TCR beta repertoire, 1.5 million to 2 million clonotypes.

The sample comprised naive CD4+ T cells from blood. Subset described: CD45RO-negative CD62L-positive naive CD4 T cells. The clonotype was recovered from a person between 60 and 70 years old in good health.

CDR3 sequence (DNA): TGTGCCAGCAGCTTACGACGGACTAACACCGGGGAGCTGTTTTTT. It yields the protein CASSLRRTNTGELFF. This rearrangement joins TRBV11-3 to TRBJ2-2, with D maybe TRBD2 (5 bases). The CDR3 spans 15 residues. Germline V gene sequence: CDR1 SGHNT, CDR2 YENEEA. With 2 bases removed from V and 2 bases from J, the gap between germline ends came to 9 bases.